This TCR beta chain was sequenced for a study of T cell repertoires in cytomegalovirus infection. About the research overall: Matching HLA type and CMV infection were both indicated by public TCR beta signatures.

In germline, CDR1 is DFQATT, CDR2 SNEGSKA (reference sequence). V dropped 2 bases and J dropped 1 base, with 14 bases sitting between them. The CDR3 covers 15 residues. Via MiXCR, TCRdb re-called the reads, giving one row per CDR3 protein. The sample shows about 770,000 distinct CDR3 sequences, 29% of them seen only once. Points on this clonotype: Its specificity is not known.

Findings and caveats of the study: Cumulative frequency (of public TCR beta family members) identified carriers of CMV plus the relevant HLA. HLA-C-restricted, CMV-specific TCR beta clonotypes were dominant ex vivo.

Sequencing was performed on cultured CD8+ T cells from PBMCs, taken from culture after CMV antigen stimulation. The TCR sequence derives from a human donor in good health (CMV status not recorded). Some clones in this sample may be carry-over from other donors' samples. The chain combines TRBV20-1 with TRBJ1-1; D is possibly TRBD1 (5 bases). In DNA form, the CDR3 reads TGCAGTGCTAGATCCCCGACAGTAACGAACACTGAAGCTTTCTTT. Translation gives CSARSPTVTNTEAFF.